This record concerns one T cell receptor (beta chain) sequence. This record belongs to a study of neoadjuvant nivolumab and ipilimumab in lung cancer. This CDR3 is 15 amino acids long. J was trimmed by 8 bases and V by 5 bases; bases with no gene match: 9. Germline CDR1 SEHNR, CDR2 FQNEAQ (reference sequence). Clones were read by immunoSEQ multiplex PCR, and TCRdb kept only the in-frame ones, dropping some. This table has about 28,000 clones, more than 80% appearing once. The chain recombines TRBV7-9 with TRBJ1-2; TRBD1 matches 12 bases. Sequencing used tumor tissue, obtained after neoadjuvant nivolumab, alone or with ipilimumab, at or shortly before surgery. The source is an adult with non-small cell lung cancer. The CDR3 is CASSPMGQGAGGYTF. Here the CDR3 DNA reads TGTGCCAGCAGCCCAATGGGACAGGGGGCTGGAGGCTACACCTTC.